A selection of T cell receptor beta chains follows, all from one sample in a study of beta chain features in type 1 diabetes. Assay used: immunoSEQ multiplex PCR; TCRdb lists only in-frame clones, some missing. In the table there are roughly 300,000 clones, approximately 9.7% of which are singletons. Material: central memory CD4+ T cells from blood. The receptors were gathered from a man aged 25 to 45 with type 1 diabetes. Both conserved end residues are part of each CDR3. Fields, in order: J gene, V gene, CDR3 protein.

TRBJ2-5	TRBV6-6	CASSGGVGETQYF
TRBJ2-7	TRBV2	CASSYRGNGEQYF
TRBJ2-7	TRBV6-5	CASSGQGYEQYF
TRBJ2-2	TRBV30	CAWNFGGTNTGELFF
TRBJ1-6	TRBV7-2	CASSLGPPGQNSPLHF
TRBJ2-1	TRBV5-1	CASSSWAGTRNEQFF
TRBJ1-2	TRBV4-1	CASSQDPLGQGTWYGYTF
TRBJ1-1	TRBV5-1	CASSLQGTTNTEAFF
TRBJ2-3	TRBV28	CASRASGGDDTQYF
TRBJ2-7	TRBV7-9	CASSPGTWEYEQYF
TRBJ2-7	TRBV7-2	CASSPTLGHEQYF
TRBJ2-7	TRBV6-5	CASSSPGVREQYF
TRBJ2-3	TRBV4-3	CASSLQGDSLTDTQYF
TRBJ1-1	TRBV4-3	CASSQEPGLNTEAFF
TRBJ2-1	TRBV10-3	CAIKGTGGNEQFF
TRBJ1-3	TRBV18	CASSPGQTNTIYF
TRBJ1-6	TRBV4-3	CASSQQHREGGATGYNSPLHF
TRBJ1-1	TRBV2	CASSNREKNTEAFF
TRBJ2-2	TRBV7-8	CASSSGQGLNTGELFF
TRBJ1-2	TRBV7-2	CASSVDSNYGYTF
TRBJ1-1	TRBV29-1	CSVVWVWGTEAFF
TRBJ1-1	TRBV2	CASSENPNTEAFF
TRBJ1-6	TRBV6-5	CASSLSGQGDSPLHF
TRBJ2-1	TRBV15	CATSREAVSGNEQFF
TRBJ1-2	TRBV9	CASSVRANYGYTF
TRBJ2-2	TRBV9	CASSRIGDTGELFF
TRBJ2-3	TRBV7-2	CASSLATGGTDTQYF
TRBJ1-2	TRBV5-4	CASSLENRAAYGYTF